This note documents a single T cell receptor beta chain sequence. As yet, its antigen is unknown. The investigators reverse transcribed all of the isolated RNA, so they sequenced expressed TCRB transcripts. The protocol was immunoSEQ multiplex PCR, while the TCRdb copy is restricted to in-frame clones and leaves out a portion. The sample has 250,000 to 350,000 clones, 14% seen once; the top ten hold roughly 0.018%. Naive, central memory, regulatory and stem cell-like memory cells within the CD4+ compartment were sorted using CD45RO/CCR7/CD25/CD127/CD95/CD27. Between the trimmed V and J ends, which lost 5 bases and 6 bases, there was a span of 10 bases. This CDR3 comprises 12 residues. In germline, CDR1 is MDHEN, CDR2 SYDVKM. The sample originates from a study of beta chain features in type 1 diabetes. Broader study findings: All four CD4+ subsets of Type 1 diabetes patients contained TCRB CDR3s that were moderately but significantly shorter.

This rearrangement joins TRBV28 to TRBJ1-2, with D possibly being TRBD1 (5 bases). The clonotype comes from a man under 40 with type 1 diabetes. Sequenced sample: naive CD4+ T cells from blood. CDR3 sequence: CASSLGGDGYTF. As DNA, the CDR3 is TGTGCCAGCAGTCTCGGGGGGGATGGCTACACCTTC.